This T cell receptor beta chain was observed in a study of cytomegalovirus exposure and HLA in healthy donors. Regarding the study as a whole: Among immune exposure information, only CMV serostatus was available.

In the PCR, 60 Vbeta and 13 Jbeta primers were used. TCRdb's copy holds only in-frame clones and misses some; the assay was immunoSEQ multiplex PCR. The table lists roughly 60,000 clones, around 77% of them singletons. The germline V gene has CDR1 SEHNR and CDR2 FQNEAQ (reference sequence). V lost 0 bases to trimming and J lost 5 bases, with 6 bases between them. The CDR3 consists of 13 residues. As concerns this clone: Antigen unknown.

This TCR came from a woman in her thirties or forties in good health and CMV-seropositive. The chain uses TRBV7-9 and TRBJ2-3, with unresolved D. Sequencing input: PBMCs. DNA for the CDR3: TGTGCCAGCAGCTTAGCGTCCCTAGATACGCAGTATTTT. It specifies CASSLASLDTQYF.